Listed here is a single T cell receptor beta chain. Its antigen is undetermined. The sample originates from a study of early stage breast cancer tumors. Germline V lookup: CDR1 SGDLS, CDR2 YYNGEE. Deletions cut 0 bases from V and 6 bases from J, with 10 bases between. This CDR3 has 14 amino acids. Study-wide points: Enriched TCRB sequences shared across patients were mostly commonly generated sequences.

Generated by immunoSEQ multiplex PCR, the TCRdb table keeps only in-frame clones and is missing some. This table has tens of thousands of clones, about three quarters appearing once. The chain joins TRBV9 to TRBJ1-5; the D gene is possibly TRBD1 (6 bases). Sample: blood. This sequence originates from a person aged 50-59 years with breast cancer. The chain's CDR3 is CASSVGGTIQPQHF. CDR3 bases: TGTGCCAGCAGCGTAGGGGGGACAATTCAGCCCCAGCATTTT.